The T cell receptor (delta chain) under discussion was sequenced for a study of γδ T cells in repeated Plasmodium falciparum infection. At the level of the study: Malian children with intense seasonal malaria exposure were compared with matched Australian children. Samples were taken at baseline, before some infections, and 21 days after each. General study findings and limits: Many TCRgamma sequences overlapped between individuals in stable Vgamma9/Vdelta2+ repertoires. Malian donors came from one small rural village, predominantly one ethnic group.

TCRdb reprocessed the multiplex PCR reads using CATT. The sample carries around 52,000 delta-chain clones, around 1.7% recorded once. This clone has a handful of counts. Its specificity is not known. With only one base between it and a far larger clone, this is likely a read error. The same CDR3 can be traced to other DNA sequences in this sample. The CDR3 length is 20 residues. Germline V gives CDR1 TSWWSYY, CDR2 QGS. Trimming stripped 5 bases from V and 0 bases from J, with 28 bases between. Bulk repertoires came from Vgamma9/Vdelta2+ or Vdelta2-negative gammadelta T cells flow-sorted from PBMC. Sequencing was performed on gamma-delta T cells from blood. The TCR comes from a pool of human donors (malaria-infected and uninfected, not separated). This chain joins TRDV1 and TRDJ1; D might be TRDD3 (5 bases). TCRdb offers no J gene call, so here the DNA was matched to germline to obtain one. The DNA of the CDR3 is TGTGCTCTTGGGCCGACCCTCCGTCGTACTGGAGGCTTCTACACCGATAAACTCATCTTT. It is translated as CALGPTLRRTGGFYTDKLIF.